These 18 T cell receptor beta chains share one sample of origin, sequenced in a study of human T cells and chemical hapten exposure. TCRdb called the RACE reads again in MiXCR, with one record for every CDR3 protein. The sample has tens of thousands of distinct CDR3 sequences, approximately 32% seen once. Indicated time point: patch test 1, 2 weeks after DPC sensitization. Treatment described: therapeutic diphenylcyclopropenone sensitization with weekly scalp DPC. The sequencing used whole blood, collected in connection with sensitization to the hapten diphenylcyclopropenone (DPC). All receptors derive from a man aged 40-55 years with alopecia areata. Some clones in this sample may be carry-over from other donors' samples.

The chain uses TRBV28 and TRBJ2-7, with D unresolved. This CDR3 comprises 13 residues. Trimming took 8 bases from V and 7 from J, leaving 18 bases between them. Germline V gene lookup returns CDR1 MDHEN and CDR2 SYDVKM. The CDR3 sequence is CASSRTALREQYF. Written as DNA, the CDR3 is TGTGCCAGCTCCCGGACGGCTCTGAGGGAGCAGTACTTC.

Remarks on this clonotype: One base away lies a much larger clone, so this may be a sequencing read error. The chain joins TRBV3-1 to TRBJ2-5; 12 bases match TRBD1. Germline assignment: CDR1 LGHDT and CDR2 YNNKEL (reference sequence). The junction had 7 bases not matched to a gene; V was cut back by 4 bases and J by 4 bases. There are 16 residues in the CDR3. The CDR3 DNA is TGTGCCAGCAGCCTCGGGACAGGGGGCTGGCGAGAGACCCAGTACTTC. Protein product: CASSLGTGGWRETQYF.

This clonotype showed up just a few times. The rearrangement uses TRBV11-2 and TRBJ2-7; no firm D call. CDR3 length: 12 residues. V was cut by 5 bases and J by 4 bases, with 9 bases left in between. Germline CDR1 is SGHAT and CDR2 is FQNNGV. The CDR3 DNA sequence: TGTGCCAGCAGCCCAACGCTTTACGAGCAGTACTTC. The encoded protein is CASSPTLYEQYF.

The rearrangement joins TRBV10-3 to TRBJ2-7, with a tentative D call TRBD1 (5 bases). Germline V gene sequence: CDR1 ENHRY, CDR2 SYGVKD. The V end lost 6 bases, the J end lost 0 bases, and 9 bases lay between the germline ends. The CDR3 totals 13 residues. CDR3 region: CAISDRSSYEQYF. The CDR3, as DNA: TGTGCCATCAGCGACAGAAGCTCCTACGAGCAGTACTTC.

This chain uses TRBV7-2 with TRBJ1-3; 7 bases align to TRBD1. CDR1 and CDR2 (germline): SGHTA, FQGNSA. There are 16 residues in the CDR3. V was clipped by 2 bases and J by 2 bases; unmatched bases: 6. The CDR3 here is CASSLRGQGAGNTIYF. The DNA of the CDR3 is TGTGCCAGCAGCTTACGGGGCCAGGGGGCTGGAAACACCATATATTTT.

This clonotype was seen only a few times. The chain links TRBV18 to TRBJ1-4; a possible D gene is TRBD1 (6 bases). The CDR3 is made up of 14 amino acids. The V gene's germline CDR1 is KGHSH and CDR2 LQKENI. V lost 6 bases to trimming and J lost 8 bases, with 16 bases between them. DNA for the CDR3: TGTGCCAGCTCCGGCGGACAGTTTGCCGAAAAACTGTTTTTT. It is translated as CASSGGQFAEKLFF.

This clonotype was seen a few times. The DNA for the CDR3 is TGTGCCAGCAGTTTATGGGGGGGAGACGGGGGTGACACTGAAGCTTTCTTT. As protein: CASSLWGGDGGDTEAFF. This chain joins TRBV28 and TRBJ1-1; TRBD1 might be the D (5 bases). The CDR3 has 17 amino acids. CDR1 is MDHEN, CDR2 SYDVKM, per germline. V lost 0 bases and J 3 bases, leaving 17 bases between the germline ends.

This clonotype was detected only a few times. The chain couples TRBV13 to TRBJ1-1; D remains ambiguous. The CDR3 extends over 14 amino acids. Germline CDR1 PRHDT, CDR2 FYEKMQ (reference sequence). Trimming left V 5 bases short and J 5 bases short, with 15 bases between. The DNA for the CDR3 is TGTGCCAGCAGCCCACGCGGGAGATTGACTGAAGCTTTCTTT. Translated: CASSPRGRLTEAFF. The whole variable domain, filled in from reference TRBV13 and TRBJ1-1, reads AAGVIQSPRHLIKEKRETATLKCYPIPRHDTVYWYQQGPGQDPQFLISFYEKMQSDKGSIPDRFSAQQFSDYHSELNMSSLELGDSALYFCASSPRGRLTEAFFGQGTRLTVV.

This clonotype was counted a few times. CDR3 loop: CAVGTSGNEQFF. In nucleotides, the CDR3 is TGTGCTGTCGGGACTAGCGGCAATGAGCAGTTCTTC. V gene TRBV6-5 combines with J gene TRBJ2-1, with 11 positions matching TRBD2. This CDR3 region has 12 residues. The germline V gene has CDR1 MNHEY and CDR2 SVGAGI.

This clonotype appeared a few times. This sequence joins TRBV7-3 and TRBJ2-1, with TRBD2 identical over 12 bases. J lost 9 bases, V lost 0 bases, and 6 bases had no gene match. CDR1 and CDR2 (germline): SGHTA, FQGTGA. The CDR3 is 16 amino acids. Here the CDR3 reads CASSLTSELAGGEQFF. CDR3 in DNA: TGTGCCAGCAGCTTAACGTCCGAACTAGCGGGAGGTGAGCAGTTCTTC.

This clonotype has just a few counts. This chain connects TRBV12-3 or TRBV12-4 to TRBJ2-3; D not resolved. V shed 2 bases and J shed 0 bases, with 6 bases lying between them. This CDR3 is built from 14 residues. The chain's CDR3 is CASSLLGSTDTQYF. CDR3 in DNA: TGTGCCAGCAGTTTATTGGGGAGCACAGATACGCAGTATTTT.

This clonotype was observed a handful of times. This sequence joins TRBV9 and TRBJ2-7, with D possibly matching TRBD2 (6 bases). The CDR3 covers 15 residues. CDR1 and CDR2 (germline): SGDLS, YYNGEE. V was shortened by 1 base and J by 0 bases, with 11 bases between the two germline ends. The CDR3 DNA reads as TGTGCCAGCAGCGTATTCCGGGACTTCTCCTACGAGCAGTACTTC. It translates to CASSVFRDFSYEQYF.

J is TRBJ2-1 and V is TRBV7-2, with D perhaps TRBD2 (6 bases). This CDR3 has 16 amino acids. Trimming cost V 1 base and J 10 bases, with 20 bases left between them. Germline V gives CDR1 SGHTA, CDR2 FQGNSA. The DNA of the CDR3 is TGTGCCAGCAGCTTAGTCTCGGGGACTGCGCTGGTGGAGCAGTTCTTC. This codes for CASSLVSGTALVEQFF.

CDR3 sequence reads: CSVVRGVEQYF. CDR3 in DNA: TGCAGCGTTGTGAGGGGGGTCGAGCAGTACTTC. The rearrangement joins TRBV29-1 to TRBJ2-7; D could derive from TRBD1 or TRBD2 (6 bases each). V dropped 4 bases and J dropped 6 bases, with 10 bases sitting between them. CDR1 SQVTM and CDR2 ANQGSEA come from the germline V gene. The CDR3 spans 11 residues.

This clonotype has more than one count but fewer than ten. V usage is TRBV20-1 and J usage is TRBJ2-2, with 11 bases lining up with TRBD2. V dropped 3 bases and J dropped 4; count of bases not matched to a gene: 4. CDR3 length: 15 residues. From germline, CDR1 is DFQATT and CDR2 SNEGSKA (reference sequence). The CDR3 nucleotides are TGCAGTGCTAGTATACTAGCGGGAGCCACCGGGGAGCTGTTTTTT. Its translation: CSASILAGATGELFF.

The rearrangement links TRBV7-2 to TRBJ2-7; no reliable D call. Germline lookup yields CDR1 SGHTA and CDR2 FQGNSA. CDR3 length: 16 residues. V was shortened by 6 bases and J by 2 bases, with 20 bases between the two germline ends. The CDR3 loop reads CASSSNTAANPYEQYF. The CDR3, as DNA: TGTGCCAGCAGTTCTAATACCGCGGCTAACCCCTACGAGCAGTACTTC.

This clonotype was detected only once. The chain combines TRBV28 with TRBJ2-7; TRBD2 agrees at 7 bases. This CDR3 spans 14 amino acids. V was clipped by 2 bases and J by 5 bases; unmatched bases: 6. Germline loops: CDR1 MDHEN, CDR2 SYDVKM. The CDR3 nucleotides are TGTGCCAGCAGTTTAACGGGAGGCGACGACGAGCAGTACTTC. Translated, it gives CASSLTGGDDEQYF.

This chain connects TRBV10-3 to TRBJ1-3, with 8 positions matching TRBD1. The germline V gene encodes CDR1 ENHRY and CDR2 SYGVKD. The CDR3 is 15 amino acids. V gave up 6 bases and J gave up 4 bases; unmatched junction bases: 8. The CDR3 DNA reads as TGTGCCATCAGGAATACAGGGGGAGAAGGAAACACCATATATTTT. Residues: CAIRNTGGEGNTIYF.